This T cell receptor (beta chain) was documented in a study of cytomegalovirus exposure and HLA in healthy donors. PCR primers comprised 60 Vbeta and 13 Jbeta primers. The protocol was immunoSEQ multiplex PCR, while the TCRdb copy is restricted to in-frame clones and leaves out a portion. This table has around 150,000 clones, about four fifths appearing once. This clone came up a few times. Its antigen is currently unknown. J gave up 5 bases and V 6 bases, and 6 bases lay outside the gene matches. Per the germline V gene, CDR1 is SNHLY and CDR2 is FYNNEI. This CDR3 contains 15 residues. General study results and limits: In a later analysis, compared with equally common non-associated chains, HLA-associated beta chains were more expanded.

The clonotype originates from a man between 50 and 59 years old in good health and CMV-seropositive. Sample: PBMCs. V usage is TRBV2 and J usage is TRBJ2-1, with TRBD2 identical over 11 bases. In nucleotides, the CDR3 is TGTGCCAGCAGACTAGCGGGAGTCTTTCACAATGAGCAGTTCTTC. It translates to CASRLAGVFHNEQFF.